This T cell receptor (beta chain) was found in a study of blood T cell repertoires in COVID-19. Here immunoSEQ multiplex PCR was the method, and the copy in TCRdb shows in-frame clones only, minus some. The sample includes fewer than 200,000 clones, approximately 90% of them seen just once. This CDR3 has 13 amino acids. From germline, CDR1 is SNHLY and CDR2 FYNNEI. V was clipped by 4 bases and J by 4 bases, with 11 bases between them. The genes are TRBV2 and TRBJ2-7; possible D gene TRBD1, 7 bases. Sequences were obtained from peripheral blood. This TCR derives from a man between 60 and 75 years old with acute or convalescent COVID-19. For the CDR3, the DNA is TGTGCCAGCAGTGTGACAGGGAGGTACGAGCAGTACGTC. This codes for CASSVTGRYEQYV.